These 26 T cell receptor beta chains originate from one sample sequenced in a study of cytomegalovirus exposure and HLA in healthy donors. Amplification used 60 Vbeta primers and 13 Jbeta primers. The data were produced by immunoSEQ multiplex PCR, yet TCRdb's version contains in-frame clones alone and is incomplete. The data hold about 160,000 clones, with approximately 81% observed a single time. Material: PBMCs. These receptors were obtained from a woman between 25 and 40 years old in good health and CMV-seropositive.

The gene calls are TRBV4-3 and TRBJ2-1; the D gene is possibly TRBD1 (5 bases). Per the germline V gene, CDR1 is LGHNA and CDR2 is YSLEER. The CDR3 loop spans 15 amino acids. V shed 3 bases and J shed 6 bases, with 15 bases lying between them. This chain's CDR3 is CASSHRTGYGNEQFF. CDR3 sequence (DNA): TGCGCCAGCAGCCACCGAACAGGATACGGCAATGAGCAGTTCTTC.

In this sample, this clone turned up once. V usage is TRBV11-2 and J usage is TRBJ1-6, with TRBD1 as a possible D gene (6 bases). The CDR3 is made up of 13 amino acids. Deletions cut 5 bases from V and 8 bases from J, with 10 bases between. Germline lookup yields CDR1 SGHAT and CDR2 FQNNGV. In nucleotides, the CDR3 is TGTGCCAGCAGCGCCGACAGGCATTCACCCCTCCACTTT. Its translation: CASSADRHSPLHF.

V and J are TRBV27 and TRBJ2-2, with TRBD2 matching 8 bases. After removal of 5 bases from V and 1 base from J, the junction contained 6 bases not matched to a gene. The CDR3 runs 16 residues. Germline CDR1 is MNHEY and CDR2 is SMNVEV (reference sequence). The CDR3 nucleotides read TGTGCCAGCAGTCCCCGGGGGGGGCTGAACACCGGGGAGCTGTTTTTT. Protein product: CASSPRGGLNTGELFF.

This CDR3 is CASSYSGGEGYGYTF. CDR3 coding DNA: TGTGCCAGCAGTTACTCGGGGGGAGAGGGGTATGGCTACACCTTC. This sequence joins TRBV6-5 and TRBJ1-2; the D gene is possibly TRBD1 (5 bases). Germline V gene lookup returns CDR1 MNHEY and CDR2 SVGAGI. The CDR3 length is 15 residues. V was shortened by 0 bases and J by 5 bases, with 13 bases between the two germline ends.

This chain joins TRBV5-6 and TRBJ2-1, with TRBD1 matching over 7 bases. Germline V gene lookup returns CDR1 SGHDT and CDR2 YYEEEE. The CDR3 contains 14 residues. V was clipped by 3 bases and J by 7 bases; unmatched bases: 7. In DNA form, the CDR3 reads TGTGCCAGCAGCTGGGAACAGGGGATGAATGAGCAGTTCTTC. It codes for CASSWEQGMNEQFF. The whole variable domain, remainder taken from reference TRBV5-6 and TRBJ2-1, is DAGVTQSPTHLIKTRGQQVTLRCSPKSGHDTVSWYQQALGQGPQFIFQYYEEEERQRGNFPDRFSGHQFPNYSSELNVNALLLGDSALYLCASSWEQGMNEQFFGPGTRLTVL.

This clone appeared once. CDR3 in DNA: TGTGCCAGCAAGGTTGCAGGGTCGGGCCTTTACCACACAGATACGCAGTATTTT. Amino acid sequence: CASKVAGSGLYHTDTQYF. The chain uses TRBV27 and TRBJ2-3, with D tentatively TRBD1 (5 bases). The germline gives CDR1 MNHEY, CDR2 SMNVEV (reference sequence). V dropped 7 bases and J dropped 2 bases, with 25 bases sitting between them. CDR3 length equals 18 residues.

On this clone itself: One junction end disagrees with the germline gene, perhaps due to a read error. The rearrangement joins TRBV7-3 to TRBJ2-1, with 9 bases lining up with TRBD2. The CDR3 covers 14 residues. Germline lookup yields CDR1 SGHTA and CDR2 FQGTGA. The CDR3 coding sequence is TGTGCCAGCAGCCCCTCCGGCGGGGGGGCCAATATGGTCTTC. Translated: CASSPSGGGANMVF.

The gene calls are TRBV2 and TRBJ1-2; D gene unclear. V lost 8 bases, J lost 8 bases, and 12 bases lay in between. This CDR3 is built from 11 residues. Germline lookup yields CDR1 SNHLY and CDR2 FYNNEI. DNA of the CDR3: TGTGCCAGCTTGCCGCCCCAGGGCTACACCTTC. The encoded protein is CASLPPQGYTF.

The chain employs TRBV19 and TRBJ2-2; D is perhaps TRBD2 (6 bases). Trimming stripped 8 bases from V and 4 bases from J, with 8 bases between. CDR3 size: 12 residues. The germline V gene has CDR1 LNHDA and CDR2 SQIVND (reference sequence). The CDR3 spells CASVGGTGELFF. CDR3 sequence (DNA): TGTGCCAGTGTGGGGGGCACCGGGGAGCTGTTTTTT. Full variable domain (rest looked up from reference TRBV19 and TRBJ2-2): DGGITQSPKYLFRKEGQNVTLSCEQNLNHDAMYWYRQDPGQGLRLIYYSQIVNDFQKGDIAEGYSVSREKKESFPLTVTSAQKNPTAFYLCASVGGTGELFFGEGSRLTVL.

Only one count was recorded for this clone. The chain is built from TRBV2 and TRBJ1-5; no definite D call. Germline V gives CDR1 SNHLY, CDR2 FYNNEI. The CDR3 contains 17 residues. V shed 1 base and J shed 3 bases, with 16 bases lying between them. CDR3 sequence reads: CASSEGNSGPINQPQHF. Written as DNA, the CDR3 is TGTGCCAGCAGTGAAGGAAACAGCGGGCCCATCAATCAGCCCCAGCATTTT.

The chain has TRBV5-5 and TRBJ1-6; tentative D call: TRBD1 (5 bases). There are 14 residues in the CDR3. Germline V lookup: CDR1 SGHKS, CDR2 YYEKEE (reference sequence). V was shortened by 5 bases and J by 8 bases, with 14 bases between the two germline ends. CDR3 nucleotide sequence: TGTGCCAGCAGTCAAAACGGGGGGGATTCACCCCTCCACTTT. It codes for CASSQNGGDSPLHF.

This chain joins TRBV2 and TRBJ1-5, with 7 bases identical to TRBD1. CDR3 length: 17 amino acids. The germline gives CDR1 SNHLY, CDR2 FYNNEI. With 2 bases clipped from V and 4 bases from J, the junction kept 11 bases outside the gene matches. The CDR3 is CASSEFPTGVSNQPQHF. CDR3 nucleotides: TGTGCCAGCAGTGAATTCCCCACAGGGGTCTCTAATCAGCCCCAGCATTTT.

The chain uses TRBV19 and TRBJ1-2, with D perhaps matching TRBD1 (5 bases). Per germline, CDR1 LNHDA and CDR2 SQIVND (reference sequence). The CDR3 loop spans 13 amino acids. V shed 5 bases and J shed 6 bases, with 13 bases lying between them. The CDR3 region has the DNA TGTGCCAGTAGTTGGGGCCAGATGGATGGCTACACCTTC. This encodes CASSWGQMDGYTF. The full variable domain, rest sourced from reference TRBV19 and TRBJ1-2, is DGGITQSPKYLFRKEGQNVTLSCEQNLNHDAMYWYRQDPGQGLRLIYYSQIVNDFQKGDIAEGYSVSREKKESFPLTVTSAQKNPTAFYLCASSWGQMDGYTFGSGTRLTVV.

The rearrangement links TRBV4-3 to TRBJ1-1; D unresolved. Trimming took 4 bases from V and 2 from J, leaving 14 bases between them. This CDR3 comprises 15 residues. Germline CDR1 reads LGHNA; CDR2 reads YSLEER. The CDR3 sequence is CASSLWGRDNTEAFF. In nucleotides, the CDR3 is TGCGCCAGCAGCCTCTGGGGTCGGGATAACACTGAAGCTTTCTTT.

The CDR3 coding sequence is TGTGCCAGCAGCTCTGACAGAGACACGCAGTATTTT. Its protein product is CASSSDRDTQYF. J is TRBJ2-3 and V is TRBV7-9, with D perhaps matching TRBD1 (5 bases). V was shortened by 4 bases and J by 9 bases, with 11 bases between the two germline ends. CDR1 and CDR2 (germline): SEHNR, FQNEAQ (reference sequence). There are 12 residues in the CDR3.

This sequence joins TRBV7-8 and TRBJ1-5; 8 positions agree with TRBD1. Germline assignment: CDR1 SGHVS and CDR2 FQNEAQ. The CDR3 covers 17 residues. Losses at the gene ends were 5 bases for V and 2 bases for J; bases not matched to a gene: 11. The CDR3 DNA follows: TGTGCCAGCAGCCCAAATTGGGACAGGCGAGGCAATCAGCCCCAGCATTTT. Residues: CASSPNWDRRGNQPQHF.

V and J are TRBV7-3 and TRBJ2-3; D is ambiguous. The V end lost 2 bases, the J end lost 5 bases, and 5 bases lay between the germline ends. The CDR3 has 12 residues. Germline loops: CDR1 SGHTA, CDR2 FQGTGA. The CDR3 region has the DNA TGTGCCAGCAGCTTATCCGGAGATACGCAGTATTTT. Its translation: CASSLSGDTQYF.

The chain combines TRBV5-1 with TRBJ1-1; the D is unclear. V lost 1 base to trimming and J lost 2 bases, with 12 bases between them. Germline CDR1 reads SGHRS; CDR2 reads YFSETQ. The CDR3 is made up of 15 amino acids. The CDR3 DNA is TGCGCCAGCAGCTTGTTAGCATCCGCAAACACTGAAGCTTTCTTT. This codes for CASSLLASANTEAFF.

The rearrangement joins TRBV7-8 to TRBJ2-4, with TRBD1 matching over 10 bases. CDR1 and CDR2 (germline): SGHVS, FQNEAQ. CDR3 length: 18 amino acids. The J segment lost 0 bases and the V segment lost 4 bases, leaving 9 bases of the junction unmatched. As DNA, the CDR3 is TGTGCCAGCAGCTCGAGCCAAAGACAGGGGGCAGCCAAAAACATTCAGTACTTC. This codes for CASSSSQRQGAAKNIQYF.

The chain links TRBV11-2 to TRBJ2-1, with TRBD2 identical over 9 bases. CDR1 and CDR2 (germline): SGHAT, FQNNGV. With 4 bases clipped from V and 5 bases from J, the junction kept 3 bases outside the gene matches. CDR3 size: 14 residues. The CDR3 DNA reads as TGTGCCAGCAGCTCCTTAGCGGGGGACAATGAGCAGTTCTTC. This sequence encodes CASSSLAGDNEQFF.

The chain couples TRBV6-5 to TRBJ2-7; 7 bases map to TRBD1. Germline V gene lookup returns CDR1 MNHEY and CDR2 SVGAGI. The junction had 5 bases not matched to a gene; V was cut back by 4 bases and J by 5 bases. The CDR3 runs 13 residues. CDR3 in amino acids: CASSSPTGHEQYF. The CDR3 DNA follows: TGTGCCAGCAGTTCCCCGACAGGGCACGAGCAGTACTTC.

This chain uses TRBV7-2 with TRBJ2-1; 10 bases line up with TRBD1. Germline assignment: CDR1 SGHTA and CDR2 FQGNSA. The length of the CDR3 is 16 residues. The trim removed 3 bases at V and 4 bases at J, leaving 6 bases unmatched. The CDR3 coding sequence is TGTGCCAGCAGCTTGGGACAGGGGTTTCCATACAATGAGCAGTTCTTC. Translation gives CASSLGQGFPYNEQFF.

The chain is built from TRBV19 and TRBJ2-2, with a tentative D call TRBD1 (5 bases). Trimming removed 5 bases from V and 4 bases from J, with 11 bases in between. Germline V gene lookup returns CDR1 LNHDA and CDR2 SQIVND (reference sequence). CDR3 length: 14 amino acids. As DNA, the CDR3 is TGTGCCAGTAGTTTGGACACCCTCACCGGGGAGCTGTTTTTT. Its protein is CASSLDTLTGELFF.

This clone occurred once. The gene calls are TRBV9 and TRBJ2-1; TRBD2 matches 7 bases. CDR1 and CDR2 (germline): SGDLS, YYNGEE. The V segment lost 4 bases and the J segment 4 bases; nucleotides outside the gene matches: 11. The CDR3 is made up of 16 amino acids. CDR3 nucleotides: TGTGCCAGCAGCCCCCGGGGGGAAGATTTTTACAATGAGCAGTTCTTC. It is translated as CASSPRGEDFYNEQFF. Full variable domain (remainder filled in from reference TRBV9 and TRBJ2-1): DSGVTQTPKHLITATGQRVTLRCSPRSGDLSVYWYQQSLDQGLQFLIQYYNGEERAKGNILERFSAQQFPDLHSELNLSSLELGDSALYFCASSPRGEDFYNEQFFGPGTRLTVL.

The chain employs TRBV28 and TRBJ1-2, with 10 bases aligning to TRBD1. V shed 6 bases and J 7 bases; nucleotides not matched to a gene: 5. Germline loops: CDR1 MDHEN, CDR2 SYDVKM. CDR3 length: 13 residues. The CDR3 DNA follows: TGTGCCAGCAGCGCGGACAGGGGGACTGGCTACACCTTC. This sequence encodes CASSADRGTGYTF.

This clone was seen just once. The V call is TRBV5-1, the J call TRBJ2-1; 8 bases match TRBD2. Unmatched junction bases numbered 7, after V lost 2 bases and J lost 3 bases. The germline V gene encodes CDR1 SGHRS and CDR2 YFSETQ. The CDR3 is 16 amino acids. Here the CDR3 reads CASSFEAGDVYNEQFF. CDR3 coding DNA: TGCGCCAGCAGCTTTGAAGCGGGGGATGTCTACAATGAGCAGTTCTTC.